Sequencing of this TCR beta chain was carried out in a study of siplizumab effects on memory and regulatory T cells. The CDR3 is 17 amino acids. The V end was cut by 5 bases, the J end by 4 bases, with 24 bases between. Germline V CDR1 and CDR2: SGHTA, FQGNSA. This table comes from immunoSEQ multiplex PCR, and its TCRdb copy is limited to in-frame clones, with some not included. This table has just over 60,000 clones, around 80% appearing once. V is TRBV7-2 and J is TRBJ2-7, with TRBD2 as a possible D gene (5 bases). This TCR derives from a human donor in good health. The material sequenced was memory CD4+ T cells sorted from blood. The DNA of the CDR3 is TGTGCCAGCAGCCTTGTTTGGGGTCGCAGCGGAAGATACGAGCAGTACTTC. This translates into CASSLVWGRSGRYEQYF.